Given below is one TCR beta chain in context. This specimen comes from a study of blood T cell repertoires in COVID-19. Study information: Nucleic acid was either cDNA or gDNA, and it came from T cells, B-cell-depleted T cells, or PBMCs.

Germline-derived CDR1 and CDR2 are GTSNPN and SVGIG (reference sequence). J gave up 9 bases and V 5 bases, and 4 bases lay outside the gene matches. The CDR3 totals 12 residues. Sequenced by immunoSEQ multiplex PCR; TCRdb stores in-frame clones only, minus some. The sample includes roughly 200,000 clones, around 85% of them seen just once. The V gene is TRBV30, the J gene TRBJ1-6; TRBD1 matches 7 bases. The TCR sequence derives from a human donor with active or convalescent COVID-19. The donor label of this sample is uncertain. Sequencing was performed on peripheral blood. Here the CDR3 DNA reads TGTGCCTGGGACAGGGAGGGTTCACCCCTCCACTTT. The encoded protein is CAWDREGSPLHF.